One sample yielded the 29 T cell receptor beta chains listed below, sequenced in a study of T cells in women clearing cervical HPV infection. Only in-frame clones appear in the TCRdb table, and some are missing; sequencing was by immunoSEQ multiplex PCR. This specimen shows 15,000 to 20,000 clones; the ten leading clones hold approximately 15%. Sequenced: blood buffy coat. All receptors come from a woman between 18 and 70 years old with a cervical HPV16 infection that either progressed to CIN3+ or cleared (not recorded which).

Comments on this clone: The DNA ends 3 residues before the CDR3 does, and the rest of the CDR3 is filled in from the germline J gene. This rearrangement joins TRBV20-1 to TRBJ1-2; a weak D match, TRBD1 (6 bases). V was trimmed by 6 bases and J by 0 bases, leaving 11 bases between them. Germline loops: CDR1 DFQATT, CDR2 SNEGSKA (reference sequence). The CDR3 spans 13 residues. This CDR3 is CSARQVSNYGYTF. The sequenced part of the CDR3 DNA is TGCAGTGCCAGACAGGTCTCTAACTATGGC.

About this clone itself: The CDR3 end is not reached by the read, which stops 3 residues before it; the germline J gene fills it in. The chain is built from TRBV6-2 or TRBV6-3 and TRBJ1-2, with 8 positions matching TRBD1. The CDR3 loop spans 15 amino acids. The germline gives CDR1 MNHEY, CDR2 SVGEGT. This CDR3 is CASSSPGGAKDTYTF. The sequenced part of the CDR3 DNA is TGTGCCAGCAGTTCCCCAGGGGGCGCGAAAGATACC.

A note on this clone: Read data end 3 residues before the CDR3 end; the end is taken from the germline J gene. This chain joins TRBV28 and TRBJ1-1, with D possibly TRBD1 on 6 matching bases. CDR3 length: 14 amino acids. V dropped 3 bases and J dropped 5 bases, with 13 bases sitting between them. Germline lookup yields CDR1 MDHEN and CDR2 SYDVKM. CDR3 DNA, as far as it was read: TGTGCCAGCAGTTTTGGCAGGGGAAGAACTGAA. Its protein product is CASSFGRGRTE. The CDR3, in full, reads CASSFGRGRTEAFF.

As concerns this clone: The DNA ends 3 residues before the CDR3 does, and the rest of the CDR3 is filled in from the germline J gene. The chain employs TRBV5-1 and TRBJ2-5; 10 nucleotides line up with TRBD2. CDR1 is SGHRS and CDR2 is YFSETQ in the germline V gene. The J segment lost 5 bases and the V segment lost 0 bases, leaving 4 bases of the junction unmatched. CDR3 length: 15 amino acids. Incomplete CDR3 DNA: TGCGCCAGCAGCTTGGCAGCGGGGGGGCCGGAGACC. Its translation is CASSLAAGGPET. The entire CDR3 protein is CASSLAAGGPETQYF.

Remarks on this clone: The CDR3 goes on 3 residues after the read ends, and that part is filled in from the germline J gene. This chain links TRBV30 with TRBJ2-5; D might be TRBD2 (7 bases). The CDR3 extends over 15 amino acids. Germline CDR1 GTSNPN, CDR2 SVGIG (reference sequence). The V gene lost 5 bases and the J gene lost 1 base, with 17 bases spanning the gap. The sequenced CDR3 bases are TGTGCCTGGGCCCCGGGGGGCTCCGTCCAAGAGACC. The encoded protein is CAWAPGGSVQET. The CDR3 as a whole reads CAWAPGGSVQETQYF.

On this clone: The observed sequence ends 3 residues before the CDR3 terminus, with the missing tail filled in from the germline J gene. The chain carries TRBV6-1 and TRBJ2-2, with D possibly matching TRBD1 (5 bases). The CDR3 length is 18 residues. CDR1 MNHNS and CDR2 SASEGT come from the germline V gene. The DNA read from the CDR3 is TGTGCCAGCAGTGAAATTTTTGGGGCTGAACCGGACACCGGAAGG. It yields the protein CASSEIFGAEPDTGR. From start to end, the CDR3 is CASSEIFGAEPDTGRLFF.

CDR3 amino acids: CASAGLASTGELFF. The sequenced CDR3 bases are TGTGCCAGCGCGGGACTAGCGTCTACCGGGGAG. The genes are TRBV2 and TRBJ2-2; TRBD2 aligns across 10 bases. The read terminates 3 residues before the CDR3 end, so the remaining end is supplied by the germline J gene. J lost 5 bases, V lost 8 bases, and 5 bases had no gene match. CDR1 is SNHLY and CDR2 is FYNNEI in the germline V gene. CDR3 length: 14 amino acids.

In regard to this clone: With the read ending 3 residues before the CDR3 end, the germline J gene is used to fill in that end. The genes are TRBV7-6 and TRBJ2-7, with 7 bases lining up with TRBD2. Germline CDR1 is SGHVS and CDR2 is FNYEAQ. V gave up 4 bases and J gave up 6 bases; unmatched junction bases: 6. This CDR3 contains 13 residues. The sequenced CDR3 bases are TGTGCCAGCAGCTCCACTAGCGTGTCCGAG. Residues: CASSSTSVSE. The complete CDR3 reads CASSSTSVSEQYF.

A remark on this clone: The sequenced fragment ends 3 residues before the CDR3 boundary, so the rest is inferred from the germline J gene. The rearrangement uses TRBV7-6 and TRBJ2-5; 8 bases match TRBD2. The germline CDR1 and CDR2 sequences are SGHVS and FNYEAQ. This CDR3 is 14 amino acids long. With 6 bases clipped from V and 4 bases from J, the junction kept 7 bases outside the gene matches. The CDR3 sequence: CASSPGTSGETQYF. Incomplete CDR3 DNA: TGTGCCAGCAGTCCCGGGACTAGTGGAGAGACC.

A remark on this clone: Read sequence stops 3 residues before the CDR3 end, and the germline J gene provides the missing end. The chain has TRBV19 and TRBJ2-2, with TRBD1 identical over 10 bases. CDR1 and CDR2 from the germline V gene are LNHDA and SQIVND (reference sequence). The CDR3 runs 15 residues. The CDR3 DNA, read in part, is TGTGCCAGTAGGACAGGGGGCACATTGACTGAAAAG. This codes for CASRTGGTLTEK. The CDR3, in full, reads CASRTGGTLTEKLFF.

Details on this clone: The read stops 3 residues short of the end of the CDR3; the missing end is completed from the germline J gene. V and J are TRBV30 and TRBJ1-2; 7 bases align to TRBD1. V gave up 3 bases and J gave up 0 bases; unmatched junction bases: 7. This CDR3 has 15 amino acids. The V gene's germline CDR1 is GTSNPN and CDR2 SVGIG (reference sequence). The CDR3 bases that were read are TGTGCCTGGAGCGTAGACAGGGCCTCTAACTATGGC. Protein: CAWSVDRASNYG. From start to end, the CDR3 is CAWSVDRASNYGYTF. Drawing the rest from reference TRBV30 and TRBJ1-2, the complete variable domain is SQTIHQWPATLVQPVGSPLSLECTVEGTSNPNLYWYRQAAGRGLQLLFYSVGIGQISSEVPQNLSASRPQDRQFILSSKKLLLSDSGFYLCAWSVDRASNYGYTFGSGTRLTVV.

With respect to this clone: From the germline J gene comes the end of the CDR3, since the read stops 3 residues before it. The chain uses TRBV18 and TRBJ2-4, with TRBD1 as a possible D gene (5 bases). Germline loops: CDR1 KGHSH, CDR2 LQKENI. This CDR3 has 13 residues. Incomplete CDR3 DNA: TGTGCCAGCTCACCAATAGAAGGGGATGGT. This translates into CASSPIEGDG. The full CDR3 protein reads CASSPIEGDGQYF.

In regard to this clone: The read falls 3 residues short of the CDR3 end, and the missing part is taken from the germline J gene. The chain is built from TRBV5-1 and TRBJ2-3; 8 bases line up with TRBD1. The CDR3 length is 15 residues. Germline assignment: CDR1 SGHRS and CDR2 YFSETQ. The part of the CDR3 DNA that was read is TGCGCCAGCAGCCAAGGACAGGGCAACTTGGACACG. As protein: CASSQGQGNLDT. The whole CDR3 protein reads CASSQGQGNLDTQYF.

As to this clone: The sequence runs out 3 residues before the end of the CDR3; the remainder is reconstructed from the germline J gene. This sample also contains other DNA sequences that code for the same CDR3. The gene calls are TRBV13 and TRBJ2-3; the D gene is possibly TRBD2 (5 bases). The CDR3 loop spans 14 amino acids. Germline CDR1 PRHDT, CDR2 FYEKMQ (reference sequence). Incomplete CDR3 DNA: TGTGCCAGCAGTTTGCGGACTTTCCAAGAGACG. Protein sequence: CASSLRTFQET. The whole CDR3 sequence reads CASSLRTFQETQYF. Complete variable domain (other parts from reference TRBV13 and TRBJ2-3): AAGVIQSPRHLIKEKRETATLKCYPIPRHDTVYWYQQGPGQDPQFLISFYEKMQSDKGSIPDRFSAQQFSDYHSELNMSSLELGDSALYFCASSLRTFQETQYFGPGTRLTVL.

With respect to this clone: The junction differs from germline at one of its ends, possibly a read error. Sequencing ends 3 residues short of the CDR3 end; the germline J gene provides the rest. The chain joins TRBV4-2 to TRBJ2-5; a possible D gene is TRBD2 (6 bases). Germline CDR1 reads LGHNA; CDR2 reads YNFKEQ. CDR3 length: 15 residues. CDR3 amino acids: CASSQVGGIGETQYF. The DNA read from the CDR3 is TGCGCCAGCAGCCAAGTGGGGGGAATTGGGGAGACC.

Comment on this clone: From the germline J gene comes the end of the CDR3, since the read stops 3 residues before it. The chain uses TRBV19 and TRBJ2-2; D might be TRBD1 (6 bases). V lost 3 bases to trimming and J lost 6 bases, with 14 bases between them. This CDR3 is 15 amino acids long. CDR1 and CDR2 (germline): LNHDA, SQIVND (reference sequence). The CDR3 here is CASSIGQSFSGELFF. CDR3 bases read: TGTGCCAGTAGTATCGGACAGTCCTTCTCCGGGGAG.

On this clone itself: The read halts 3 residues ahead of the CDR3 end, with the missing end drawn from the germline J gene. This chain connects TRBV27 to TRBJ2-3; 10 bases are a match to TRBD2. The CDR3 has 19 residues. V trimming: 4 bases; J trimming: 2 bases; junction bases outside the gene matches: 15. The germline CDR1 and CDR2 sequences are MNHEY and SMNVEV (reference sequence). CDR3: CASSSIIGLAASLTDTQYF. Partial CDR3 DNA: TGTGCCAGCAGTTCGATAATTGGACTAGCGGCCTCCCTCACAGATACG.

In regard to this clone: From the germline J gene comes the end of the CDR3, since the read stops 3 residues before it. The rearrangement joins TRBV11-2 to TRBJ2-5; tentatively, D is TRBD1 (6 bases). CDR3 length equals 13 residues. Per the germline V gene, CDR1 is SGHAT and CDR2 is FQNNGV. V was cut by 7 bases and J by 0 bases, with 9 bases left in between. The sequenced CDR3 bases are TGTGCCAGCAAAAAGGGGGACCAAGAGACC. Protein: CASKKGDQET. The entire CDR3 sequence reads CASKKGDQETQYF.

CDR3 sequence: CASSPGGQGDPPLHF. CDR3 DNA, as far as it was read: TGCGCCAGCAGCCCGGGGGGACAGGGAGATCCACCC. The chain employs TRBV5-1 and TRBJ1-6, with 9 bases fitting TRBD1. The observed sequence ends 3 residues before the CDR3 terminus, with the missing tail filled in from the germline J gene. This CDR3 comprises 15 residues. V lost 4 bases and J lost 11; bases outside the gene matches: 10. CDR1 SGHRS and CDR2 YFSETQ come from the germline V gene.

The CDR3: CSARPTGGGPYTF. The sequenced CDR3 bases are TGCAGTGCTAGACCGACAGGGGGGGGTCCC. The chain carries TRBV20-1 and TRBJ1-2, with 9 positions matching TRBD1. The observed sequence ends 3 residues before the CDR3 terminus, with the missing tail filled in from the germline J gene. Germline CDR1 DFQATT, CDR2 SNEGSKA (reference sequence). CDR3 length: 13 amino acids.

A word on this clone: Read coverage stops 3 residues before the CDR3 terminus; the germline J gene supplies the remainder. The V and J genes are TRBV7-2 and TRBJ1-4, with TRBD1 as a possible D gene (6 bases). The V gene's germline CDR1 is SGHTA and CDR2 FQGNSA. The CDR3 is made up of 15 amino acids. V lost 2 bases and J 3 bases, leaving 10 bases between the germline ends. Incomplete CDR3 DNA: TGTGCCAGCAGCTTACAGGGGAAGTCTAATGAAAAA. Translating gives CASSLQGKSNEK. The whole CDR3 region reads CASSLQGKSNEKLFF. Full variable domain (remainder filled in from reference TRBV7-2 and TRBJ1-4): GAGVSQSPSNKVTEKGKDVELRCDPISGHTALYWYRQSLGQGLEFLIYFQGNSAPDKSGLPSDRFSAERTGGSVSTLTIQRTQQEDSAVYLCASSLQGKSNEKLFFGSGTQLSVL.

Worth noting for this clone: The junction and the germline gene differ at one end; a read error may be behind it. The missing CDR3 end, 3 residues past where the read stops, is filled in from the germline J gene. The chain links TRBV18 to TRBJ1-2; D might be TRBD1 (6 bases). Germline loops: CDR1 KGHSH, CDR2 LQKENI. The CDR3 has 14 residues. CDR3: CASSLYRDWYDYTF. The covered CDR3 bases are TGTGCCAGCTCACTATACAGGGATTGGTATGAC.

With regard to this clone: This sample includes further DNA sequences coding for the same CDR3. CDR3 bases read: TGCAGTGCTAGAGACCGACAGGGACGCACA. It translates to CSARDRQGRT. The CDR3 reads in full as CSARDRQGRTIYF. The chain employs TRBV20-1 and TRBJ1-3; the match to TRBD1 covers 7 bases. From the germline J gene comes the end of the CDR3, since the read stops 3 residues before it. The length of the CDR3 is 13 residues. Germline CDR1 is DFQATT and CDR2 is SNEGSKA (reference sequence).

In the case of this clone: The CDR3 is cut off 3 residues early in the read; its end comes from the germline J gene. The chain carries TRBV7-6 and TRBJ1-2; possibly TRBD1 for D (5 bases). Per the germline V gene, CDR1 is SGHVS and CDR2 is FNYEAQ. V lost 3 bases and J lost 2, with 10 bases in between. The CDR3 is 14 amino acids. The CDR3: CASSLGGSNYGYTF. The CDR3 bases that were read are TGTGCCAGCAGCTTGGGGGGATCGAACTATGGC.

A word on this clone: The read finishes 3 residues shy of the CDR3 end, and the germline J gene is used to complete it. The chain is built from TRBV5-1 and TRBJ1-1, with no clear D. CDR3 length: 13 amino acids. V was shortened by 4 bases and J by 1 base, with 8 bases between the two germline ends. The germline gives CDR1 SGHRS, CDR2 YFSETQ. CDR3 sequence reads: CASSRGGNTEAFF. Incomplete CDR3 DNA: TGCGCCAGCAGCCGTGGCGGGAACACTGAA.

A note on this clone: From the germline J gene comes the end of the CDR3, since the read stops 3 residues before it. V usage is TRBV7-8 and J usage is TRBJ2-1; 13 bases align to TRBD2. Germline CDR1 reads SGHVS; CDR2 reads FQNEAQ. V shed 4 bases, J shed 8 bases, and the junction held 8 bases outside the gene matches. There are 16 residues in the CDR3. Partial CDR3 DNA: TGTGCCAGCAGCTCCAAAGGACTAGCGGGGGTAGATGAG. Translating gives CASSSKGLAGVDE. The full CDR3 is CASSSKGLAGVDEQFF. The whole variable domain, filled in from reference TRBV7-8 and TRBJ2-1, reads GAGVSQSPRYKVAKRGQDVALRCDPISGHVSLFWYQQALGQGPEFLTYFQNEAQLDKSGLPSDRFFAERPEGSVSTLKIQRTQQEDSAVYLCASSSKGLAGVDEQFFGPGTRLTVL.

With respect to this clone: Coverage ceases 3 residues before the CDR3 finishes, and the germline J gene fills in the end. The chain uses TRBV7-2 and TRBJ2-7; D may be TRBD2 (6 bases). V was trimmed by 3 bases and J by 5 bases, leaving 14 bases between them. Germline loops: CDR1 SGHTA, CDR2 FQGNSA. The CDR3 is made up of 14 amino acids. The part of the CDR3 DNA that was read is TGTGCCAGCAGCTTTGGCCGGAGGGGCGACGAG. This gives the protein CASSFGRRGDE. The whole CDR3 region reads CASSFGRRGDEQYF. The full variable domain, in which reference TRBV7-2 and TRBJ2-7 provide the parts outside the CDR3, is GAGVSQSPSNKVTEKGKDVELRCDPISGHTALYWYRQSLGQGLEFLIYFQGNSAPDKSGLPSDRFSAERTGGSVSTLTIQRTQQEDSAVYLCASSFGRRGDEQYFGPGTRLTVT.

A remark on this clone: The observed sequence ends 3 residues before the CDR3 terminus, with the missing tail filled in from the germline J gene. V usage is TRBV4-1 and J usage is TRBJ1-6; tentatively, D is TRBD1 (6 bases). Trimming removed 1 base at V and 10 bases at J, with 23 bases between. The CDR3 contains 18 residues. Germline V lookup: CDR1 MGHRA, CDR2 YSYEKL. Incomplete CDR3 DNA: TGCGCCAGCAGCCAAGGGGGGCGGCATTTGGGCCCGAAATCACCC. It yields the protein CASSQGGRHLGPKSP. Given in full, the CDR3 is CASSQGGRHLGPKSPLHF.

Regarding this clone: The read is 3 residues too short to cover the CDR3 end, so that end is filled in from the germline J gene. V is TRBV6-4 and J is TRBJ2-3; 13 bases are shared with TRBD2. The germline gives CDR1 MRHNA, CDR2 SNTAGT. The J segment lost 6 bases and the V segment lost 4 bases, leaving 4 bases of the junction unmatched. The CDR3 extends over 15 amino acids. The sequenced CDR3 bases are TGTGCCAGCAGTGCCACTAGCGGGGGGGCGGATACG. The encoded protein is CASSATSGGADT. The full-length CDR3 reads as CASSATSGGADTQYF.